This T cell receptor (beta chain) is drawn from a study of liver allograft versus peripheral blood T cells. Study details: Comparing T cell receptor repertoires in transplanted livers with those in recipients' peripheral blood was part of the design.

One entry per CDR3 protein results from TCRdb running MiXCR on the reads. The sample holds some 15,000 distinct CDR3 sequences, 25% to 35% seen once. In this sample, this clonotype is medium-sized. Its specificity is not known. General observations from the study: Intra-allograft T cell receptor repertoires in the liver reportedly differed from peripheral blood repertoires.

Germline CDR1 and CDR2: SQVTM and ANQGSEA. The CDR3 is 12 amino acids. V was trimmed by 4 bases and J by 4 bases, leaving 10 bases between them. The TCR originated in a human patient who had a liver transplant. A subset of T cells may come from the graft donor. This rearrangement joins TRBV29-1 to TRBJ1-2, with a tentative D call TRBD1 (6 bases). In DNA, the CDR3 is TGCAGCGTTGTAGAGGGGGGCTATGGCTACACCTTC. Translated: CSVVEGGYGYTF.